A single sample is the source of the 22 T cell receptor beta chains below, sequenced in a study of tumor-infiltrating lymphocytes in primary liver carcinoma. With approximately 500 ng total RNA as template and a constant-region primer, TCR beta cDNA was made. Generation of the TCR beta libraries relied on three nested multiplex PCR rounds using slightly modified ARM-PCR. Primers for the first two PCR rounds were TRBV1-TRBV30 forward primers and a C-beta reverse primer (around 10 cycles per round). TCRdb reanalysed the multiplex PCR reads using MiXCR and keeps one entry per CDR3 protein. In the table there are about 100,000 distinct CDR3 sequences, more than 65% of which are singletons. Unsorted bulk tissue, roughly 20-33 mg of it, served as the source for co-extraction of RNA and DNA. Sequencing was performed on liver tumor tissue from sampling region 5. Sample subset: tumor region T5, tumor centre. The receptor source for this set is a woman aged 55-69 years with primary liver carcinoma and hepatitis B virus infection.

Worth noting for this clonotype: One end of the junction fails to match germline, which may point to a read error. V and J are TRBV11-3 and TRBJ2-5; D gene unclear. CDR3 size: 12 residues. The V gene's germline CDR1 is SGHNT and CDR2 YENEEA. The CDR3 here is CVSNLNTETQYF. The CDR3 DNA is TGTGTCAGCAATTTAAACACAGAGACCCAGTACTTC.

The chain couples TRBV11-3 to TRBJ1-1; weak D call: TRBD1 (6 bases). Trimming took off 11 bases at V and 7 bases at J, with 26 bases between the two ends. CDR3 length: 15 residues. In germline, CDR1 is SGHNT, CDR2 YENEEA. The CDR3 sequence: CACSLGRGATVEAFF. The CDR3 DNA reads as TGTGCCTGTAGCCTGGGACGGGGGGCGACGGTTGAAGCTTTCTTT. Full variable domain (rest looked up from reference TRBV11-3 and TRBJ1-1): EAGVVQSPRYKIIEKKQPVAFWCNPISGHNTLYWYLQNLGQGPELLIRYENEEAVDDSQLPKDRFSAERLKGVDSTLKIQPAELGDSAVYLCACSLGRGATVEAFFGQGTRLTVV.

A remark on this clonotype: Relative to the germline gene, one junction end is altered; a read error may explain this. The chain employs TRBV2 and TRBJ2-1; tentatively, D is TRBD1 (5 bases). Germline V gene data show CDR1 as SNHLY and CDR2 as FYNNEI. The CDR3 is 14 residues long. The CDR3 region has the DNA TGTGCCAGCAAAGAACAGGTGAACTACAGTGAGCAGTTCTTC. Residues: CASKEQVNYSEQFF.

The chain couples TRBV2 to TRBJ1-1; no reliable D call. CDR3 length: 14 residues. Germline V lookup: CDR1 SNHLY, CDR2 FYNNEI. In DNA form, the CDR3 reads TGTATCAGCAGTGAAGCCTCCAAGAACACTGAAGCTTTCTTT. This encodes CISSEASKNTEAFF.

This sequence joins TRBV28 and TRBJ2-6; D is perhaps TRBD1 (5 bases). The CDR3 runs 16 residues. The germline V gene encodes CDR1 MDHEN and CDR2 SYDVKM. V lost 5 bases and J lost 13, with 24 bases in between. The CDR3 loop is CASSTYTSSGAKVLTF. The CDR3 DNA sequence: TGTGCCAGCAGTACCTACACGAGCTCTGGGGCTAAAGTCCTGACTTTC. Full variable domain (remainder filled in from reference TRBV28 and TRBJ2-6): DVKVTQSSRYLVKRTGEKVFLECVQDMDHENMFWYRQDPGLGLRLIYFSYDVKMKEKGDIPEGYSVSREKKERFSLILESASTNQTSMYLCASSTYTSSGAKVLTFGAGSRLTVL.

V and J are TRBV11-2 and TRBJ2-1; D is uncertain. The ends were cut back, 5 bases at V and 12 bases at J, with 20 bases in the middle. This CDR3 is 14 amino acids long. Germline values: CDR1 SGHAT, CDR2 FQNNGV. The CDR3 region has the DNA TGTGCCAGCAGCCCCCAGCGTTCTTGGGGTGGGCAGTTCTTC. Encoded protein: CASSPQRSWGGQFF.

Regarding this clonotype: The junction does not match germline at one end; this may be a read error. This chain joins TRBV11-2 and TRBJ2-3; the D call may be TRBD1 or TRBD2 (6 bases each). From germline, CDR1 is SGHAT and CDR2 FQNNGV. This CDR3 has 15 residues. The CDR3 reads CVSSFGTSPGDTQYF. The CDR3 DNA follows: TGTGTCAGCAGCTTTGGGACATCCCCGGGGGATACACAGTATTTT.

The V and J genes are TRBV20-1 and TRBJ1-2, with 9 bases fitting TRBD1. Per the germline V gene, CDR1 is DFQATT and CDR2 is SNEGSKA (reference sequence). The CDR3 has 13 amino acids. The V segment lost 2 bases and the J segment 7 bases; nucleotides outside the gene matches: 5. Here the CDR3 DNA reads TGCAGTGCTAGAACAGGGGGCGCGGGTGGCTACACCTTC. Translating it yields CSARTGGAGGYTF.

A note on this clonotype: This may be a read error, as it is one base from a much larger clone. This sequence joins TRBV12-3 or TRBV12-4 and TRBJ1-3; D ambiguous. The CDR3 runs to 16 residues. CDR3 in DNA: TGTGCCAGGAGTTTTCGTCCAGGTCTCTCTGGAAACACCATATATTTT. Translation: CARSFRPGLSGNTIYF.

In regard to this clonotype: The junction departs from germline at one end; a sequencing error may be responsible. The CDR3 DNA sequence: TGTGCCAGTAGCTTGGCAGCGACTGCCCGGGGTGAGCAGTGCTTC. Encoded protein: CASSLAATARGEQCF. The chain couples TRBV11-3 to TRBJ2-1; D possibly corresponds to TRBD2 (5 bases). This CDR3 spans 15 amino acids. CDR1 is SGHNT, CDR2 YENEEA, per germline.

The sample holds many counts of this clonotype. V is TRBV5-1 and J is TRBJ1-2; D gene uncertain. V lost 5 bases to trimming and J lost 4 bases, with 12 bases between them. Per the germline V gene, CDR1 is SGHRS and CDR2 is YFSETQ. The CDR3 has 13 amino acids. CDR3: CASRSPGPYGYTF. CDR3 DNA sequence: TGCGCCAGCAGATCCCCAGGACCCTATGGCTACACCTTC.

This clonotype has ten or more counts. The rearrangement links TRBV12-2 to TRBJ2-1; TRBD2, the table's D call, lacks a check against the DNA. TRBV12-2 is marked as a pseudogene. This CDR3 region has 15 residues. The DNA of the CDR3 is TGTGCAAGTCGTCGGACTAGCGGGAGGTGGGATGAGCAGTTCTTC. Its translation: CASRRTSGRWDEQFF.

Comments on this clonotype: Sequence at one end of the junction differs from germline and may be a read error. The chain is built from TRBV28 and TRBJ2-2; 12 bases align to TRBD2. The CDR3 consists of 19 residues. Germline loops: CDR1 MDHEN, CDR2 SYDVKM. In DNA, the CDR3 is TGTGTCAGTGCCACACCAACGGCTAGCGGGAGGGCCGCCACCGGGGAGCTCTTTTTT. Translating it yields CVSATPTASGRAATGELFF. The full variable domain, its missing parts supplied by reference TRBV28 and TRBJ2-2, is DVKVTQSSRYLVKRTGEKVFLECVQDMDHENMFWYRQDPGLGLRLIYFSYDVKMKEKGDIPEGYSVSREKKERFSLILESASTNQTSMYLCVSATPTASGRAATGELFFGEGSRLTVL.

This clonotype was recorded at least ten times. The chain uses TRBV5-6 and TRBJ2-7; D uncertain. Germline V gene sequence: CDR1 SGHDT, CDR2 YYEEEE. CDR3 length: 13 amino acids. Trimming took off 0 bases at V and 2 bases at J, with 6 bases between the two ends. Here the CDR3 reads CASSLDRTYEQYF. The CDR3, as DNA: TGTGCCAGCAGCTTGGATAGGACCTACGAGCAGTACTTC.

V and J are TRBV2 and TRBJ2-1; D may correspond to TRBD1 or TRBD2 (7 bases each). CDR3 size: 14 residues. Trimming shortened V by 6 bases and J by 7 bases, and 16 bases separated the two germline ends. The germline V gene has CDR1 SNHLY and CDR2 FYNNEI. The CDR3 sequence is CASSRGQGGNEQFF. CDR3 DNA: TGTGCCAGCAGCCGTGGGCAGGGGGGGAATGAGCAGTTCTTC.

This clonotype turned up a few times. This could be a read error, since a much larger clone is one nucleotide away. This chain links TRBV7-9 with TRBJ1-2; no reliable D call. This CDR3 has 12 amino acids. Germline CDR1 and CDR2: SEHNR and FQNEAQ (reference sequence). Deletions cut 5 bases from V and 4 bases from J, with 8 bases between. The CDR3 DNA follows: TGTGCCAGCAGCACCAACGGCTATGGCTACACCTTC. It specifies CASSTNGYGYTF.

Regarding this clonotype: The conserved closing phenylalanine or tryptophan is absent in this CDR3, likely reflecting a read error. This chain uses TRBV29-1 with TRBJ2-7; tentative D call: TRBD1 (5 bases). The V and J ends lost 3 bases and 4 bases respectively, with 13 bases between them. CDR3 length equals 13 residues. CDR1 is SQVTM, CDR2 ANQGSEA, per germline. CDR3 sequence: CSVDLQGLYEQYL. CDR3 in DNA: TGCAGCGTTGACCTCCAGGGTTTGTACGAGCAGTACTTA.

V gene TRBV24-1 combines with J gene TRBJ2-1; 7 bases align to TRBD1. V lost 5 bases and J lost 2; bases outside the gene matches: 11. CDR1 is KGHDR and CDR2 is SFDVKD in the germline V gene. CDR3 length equals 17 residues. Here the CDR3 DNA reads TGTGCCACCAGTGGAAGAGAGGGGGCTAGAACCTACAATGAGCAGTTCTTC. Translated, it gives CATSGREGARTYNEQFF.

V and J are TRBV18 and TRBJ1-4; D not certain. This CDR3 has 13 residues. Germline lookup yields CDR1 KGHSH and CDR2 LQKENI. The germline V and J ends were trimmed by 4 bases and 4 bases, with 7 bases remaining between them. CDR3 in amino acids: CASSLELNEKLFF. Here the CDR3 DNA reads TGTGCCAGCTCACTGGAACTTAATGAAAAACTGTTTTTT.

This clonotype was detected only a few times. This may stem from a read error, because a much larger clone lies one nucleotide away. The chain links TRBV4-1 to TRBJ2-7; the D gene is possibly TRBD2 (6 bases). V dropped 3 bases and J dropped 0 bases, with 21 bases sitting between them. Germline V gene data show CDR1 as MGHRA and CDR2 as YSYEKL. There are 18 residues in the CDR3. CDR3 sequence reads: CASSHLVGTGVASYEQYF. The DNA of the CDR3 is TGCGCCAGCAGCCACCTAGTGGGAACGGGAGTGGCCTCCTACGAGCAGTACTTC.

Comments on this clonotype: A single base separates this from a much larger clone, so it may be a read error. The chain recombines TRBV7-9 with TRBJ2-3; D uncertain. The CDR3 runs 15 residues. CDR1 is SEHNR, CDR2 FQNEAQ, per germline (reference sequence). The CDR3 here is CASNLVLGSRDTQYF. In nucleotides, the CDR3 is TGTGCCAGCAACTTAGTACTGGGCAGCAGGGATACGCAGTATTTT.

The chain carries TRBV6-5 and TRBJ2-7; TRBD2 matches 9 bases. Germline CDR1 MNHEY, CDR2 SVGAGI. The CDR3 has 15 residues. The ends lost 6 bases at V and 0 bases at J; junction bases unmatched: 6. The CDR3 DNA reads TGTGCCAGCAGATCGATTAGCGGGAGCTCCTACGAGCAGTACTTC. It codes for CASRSISGSSYEQYF.